This T cell receptor beta chain stems from a study of beta chain features in type 1 diabetes. Study background: All samples yielded around 98 million examined sorted cells.

This clone was counted only a few times. Antigen unknown. Findings of the study overall: The naive, central memory and Treg TCRB repertoires of patients appeared to be more similar to one another than those of healthy donors. TCRB CDR3 length was moderately but significantly reduced in all four CD4+ subsets of Type 1 diabetes patients.

Investigators reverse transcribed all isolated RNA, so they sequenced expressed TCRB transcripts. Naive, central memory and regulatory T cell samples yielded about 4 million reads on average. Libraries were prepared by immunoSEQ multiplex PCR; TCRdb keeps only in-frame clonotypes and omits some of them. In the table there are about 270,000 clones, 14% of which are singletons. This CDR3 region has 14 residues. Germline loops: CDR1 SNHLY, CDR2 FYNNEI. With 8 bases clipped from V and 4 bases from J, the junction kept 5 bases outside the gene matches. CD45RO/CCR7/CD25/CD127/CD95/CD27 sorting isolated CD4+ naive, central memory, regulatory and stem cell-like memory cells.

The chain recombines TRBV2 with TRBJ2-1, with 10 bases that match TRBD2. This TCR came from a man aged 25 to 40 with type 1 diabetes. The sample taken for sequencing was naive CD4+ T cells from blood. As DNA, the CDR3 is TGTGCCAGCTGCTGGACTAGCGGTTACAATGAGCAGTTCTTC. This gives the protein CASCWTSGYNEQFF.